The 4 T cell receptor beta chains in this list originate from one sample, sequenced in a study of blood T cell repertoires in COVID-19. The protocol was immunoSEQ multiplex PCR, while the TCRdb copy is restricted to in-frame clones and leaves out a portion. The sample includes under 150,000 clones, more than 75% of them seen just once. Sequencing was carried out using peripheral blood. These TCRs come from a human donor in a cohort sampled during active COVID-19.

V and J are TRBV15 and TRBJ1-4, with TRBD1 matching 7 bases. V was clipped by 1 base and J by 10 bases; unmatched bases: 6. This CDR3 comprises 14 residues. Germline assignment: CDR1 LNHNV and CDR2 YYDKDF (reference sequence). The CDR3 protein is CATSRGTGLGKLFF. CDR3 sequence (DNA): TGTGCCACCAGCAGAGGGACAGGCCTCGGAAAACTGTTTTTT.

The CDR3 nucleotides read TGTGCCAGCTCTCTGGGACAGTCCTACGAGCAGTACTTC. Its protein product is CASSLGQSYEQYF. The chain couples TRBV18 to TRBJ2-7; 7 bases are shared with TRBD1. V lost 6 bases to trimming and J lost 1 base; unmatched junction nucleotides: 3. The CDR3 is 13 amino acids. CDR1 and CDR2 from the germline V gene are KGHSH and LQKENI. Full variable domain (rest looked up from reference TRBV18 and TRBJ2-7): NAGVMQNPRHLVRRRGQEARLRCSPMKGHSHVYWYRQLPEEGLKFMVYLQKENIIDESGMPKERFSAEFPKEGPSILRIQQVVRGDSAAYFCASSLGQSYEQYFGPGTRLTVT.

The DNA for the CDR3 is TGTGCCACCAGTGTTGACGGGAGGGAAGGCGAGCAGTTCTTC. Its translation is CATSVDGREGEQFF. This sequence joins TRBV24-1 and TRBJ2-1; 8 nucleotides line up with TRBD2. The germline gives CDR1 KGHDR, CDR2 SFDVKD. With 5 bases clipped from V and 10 bases from J, the junction kept 9 bases outside the gene matches. The CDR3 loop spans 14 amino acids.

This chain links TRBV5-8 with TRBJ1-1; D call uncertain. Trimming took 2 bases from V and 1 from J, leaving 21 bases between them. The germline gives CDR1 SGHTS, CDR2 YDEGEE. This CDR3 has 18 amino acids. CDR3 bases: TGTGCCAGCAGCTTTGGGTACCGGGATTACTCCGCGAACACTGAAGCTTTCTTT. Translation: CASSFGYRDYSANTEAFF.